Presented here are 29 T cell receptor beta chains from one specimen sequenced in a study of T cells in Graves' hyperthyroidism and ophthalmopathy. Template material for amplifying TCR beta CDR3 regions consisted of RNA transcripts. RT-PCR in the first round (using the HTBI primer set) targeted the TCR CDR3. One entry per CDR3 protein results from TCRdb running MiXCR on the multiplex PCR reads. The sample lists approximately 700,000 distinct CDR3 sequences, 16% occurring once. The source material was blood. The receptors stem from a young man with Graves' hyperthyroidism.

This clonotype was recorded many times. The chain has TRBV5-1 and TRBJ1-1; TRBD1 might be the D (5 bases). The CDR3 totals 14 residues. Germline-derived CDR1 and CDR2 are SGHRS and YFSETQ. V gave up 3 bases and J gave up 3 bases, with 12 bases separating them. As DNA, the CDR3 is TGCGCCAGCAGCTCTGGCGGGGGGTACACTGAAGCTTTCTTT. Protein sequence: CASSSGGGYTEAFF.

The chain couples TRBV15 to TRBJ2-3; either TRBD1 or TRBD2 may fit D (5 bases each). There are 14 residues in the CDR3. From germline, CDR1 is LNHNV and CDR2 YYDKDF (reference sequence). V was shortened by 4 bases and J by 2 bases, with 10 bases between the two germline ends. CDR3 amino acids: CATSIQDSTDTQYF. As DNA, the CDR3 is TGTGCCACCAGCATACAGGACTCCACAGATACGCAGTATTTT.

At least ten counts were recorded for this clonotype. This chain links TRBV5-6 with TRBJ2-3; D is undetermined. This CDR3 region has 15 residues. The V end was cut by 4 bases, the J end by 4 bases, with 16 bases between. CDR1 and CDR2 (germline): SGHDT, YYEEEE. The CDR3 here is CASSQTGVRPDTQYF. As DNA, the CDR3 is TGTGCCAGCAGCCAAACTGGGGTACGGCCAGATACGCAGTATTTT.

This clonotype showed up just once. The chain has TRBV4-2 and TRBJ2-7; maybe TRBD2 (7 bases). V lost 4 bases, J lost 5 bases, and 18 bases lay in between. CDR3 length: 15 residues. Germline V gene data show CDR1 as LGHNA and CDR2 as YNFKEQ. In DNA form, the CDR3 reads TGTGCCAGCAGCCTAAGAGGGGGGGCGGAAGACGAGCAGTACTTC. It encodes CASSLRGGAEDEQYF.

This clonotype appeared many times. The chain is built from TRBV7-3 and TRBJ2-5; D is possibly TRBD1 or TRBD2 (6 bases each). The CDR3 loop spans 14 amino acids. In germline, CDR1 is SGHTA, CDR2 FQGTGA. Deletions cut 3 bases from V and 5 bases from J, with 13 bases between. CDR3 nucleotides: TGTGCCAGCAGCTTTTTAGGGGGGAACGAGACCCAGTACTTC. Protein sequence: CASSFLGGNETQYF.

This clonotype has at least ten counts. The chain carries TRBV28 and TRBJ1-1; the D gene is possibly TRBD1 (5 bases). The V gene lost 11 bases and the J gene lost 1 base, with 8 bases spanning the gap. Germline V gene data show CDR1 as MDHEN and CDR2 as SYDVKM. The CDR3 contains 11 residues. The CDR3 region is CAGGRNTEAFF. The DNA for the CDR3 is TGTGCCGGGGGACGGAACACTGAAGCTTTCTTT.

This clonotype was seen ten or more times. The chain uses TRBV28 and TRBJ2-5, with unresolved D. Germline V CDR1 and CDR2: MDHEN, SYDVKM. This CDR3 contains 13 residues. Trimming pared 5 bases from V and 9 bases from J, leaving 16 bases between. CDR3 amino acids: CASSLPQSLSQYF. The CDR3, as DNA: TGTGCCAGCAGTCTGCCTCAGAGTCTGTCCCAGTACTTC.

This clonotype was seen repeatedly, ten times or more. V gene TRBV12-3 or TRBV12-4 combines with J gene TRBJ2-1; TRBD1 might be the D (5 bases). The V end was cut by 3 bases, the J end by 0 bases, with 9 bases between. The CDR3 sequence is 15 residues long. CDR3 in DNA: TGTGCCAGCAGTTTTCGGACATTCTCCTACAATGAGCAGTTCTTC. It is translated as CASSFRTFSYNEQFF.

The V and J genes are TRBV19 and TRBJ1-5; possible D gene TRBD1, 5 bases. The CDR3 loop spans 16 amino acids. With 5 bases removed from V and 0 bases from J, the gap between germline ends came to 14 bases. Germline CDR1 reads LNHDA; CDR2 reads SQIVND (reference sequence). In DNA, the CDR3 is TGTGCCAGTAGTCCGCCGTTGGGGGTTAGCAATCAGCCCCAGCATTTT. Its translation is CASSPPLGVSNQPQHF. Full variable domain (remainder filled in from reference TRBV19 and TRBJ1-5): DGGITQSPKYLFRKEGQNVTLSCEQNLNHDAMYWYRQDPGQGLRLIYYSQIVNDFQKGDIAEGYSVSREKKESFPLTVTSAQKNPTAFYLCASSPPLGVSNQPQHFGDGTRLSIL.

This clonotype was detected ten times or more. This rearrangement joins TRBV27 to TRBJ2-5, with 8 bases matching TRBD2. Germline V CDR1 and CDR2: MNHEY, SMNVEV (reference sequence). This CDR3 comprises 15 residues. Unmatched junction bases numbered 10, after V lost 5 bases and J lost 5 bases. CDR3 in amino acids: CASSQYREGLETQYF. CDR3 bases: TGTGCCAGCAGTCAGTACCGGGAGGGCCTGGAGACCCAGTACTTC.

The sample holds many counts of this clonotype. The V gene is TRBV12-3 or TRBV12-4, the J gene TRBJ2-3, with D maybe TRBD2 (5 bases). Between the trimmed V and J ends, which lost 6 bases and 0 bases, there was a span of 13 bases. The CDR3 has 15 amino acids. CDR3 loop: CASRDSQLSTDTQYF. The CDR3, as DNA: TGTGCCAGCAGGGACTCACAACTTAGCACAGATACGCAGTATTTT.

This chain links TRBV28 with TRBJ2-3; 8 bases map to TRBD2. Germline V lookup: CDR1 MDHEN, CDR2 SYDVKM. The CDR3 sequence is 14 residues long. With 5 bases clipped from V and 6 bases from J, the junction kept 7 bases outside the gene matches. The CDR3 coding sequence is TGTGCCAGCAGTGTAGAAGCGGGAGCGGATACGCAGTATTTT. Translated: CASSVEAGADTQYF.

This clonotype was observed many times. V gene TRBV15 combines with J gene TRBJ1-6, with no clear D. The CDR3 sequence is 12 residues long. The germline V and J ends were trimmed by 4 bases and 9 bases, with 7 bases remaining between them. The germline V gene has CDR1 LNHNV and CDR2 YYDKDF (reference sequence). The chain's CDR3 is CATSIRGSPLHF. The CDR3 coding sequence is TGTGCCACCAGCATCCGAGGTTCACCCCTCCACTTT.

The rearrangement joins TRBV11-3 to TRBJ2-4, with 8 bases that match TRBD1. V lost 6 bases and J lost 2; bases outside the gene matches: 9. The CDR3 loop spans 16 amino acids. Germline values: CDR1 SGHNT, CDR2 YENEEA. The CDR3 coding sequence is TGTGCCAGCAGTTTGCTGGGCAGGGGGCCCAAAAACATTCAGTACTTC. Its protein product is CASSLLGRGPKNIQYF.

This clonotype was recorded a few times. This chain connects TRBV28 to TRBJ2-1; tentatively, D is TRBD2 (7 bases). The V end was cut by 5 bases, the J end by 7 bases, with 21 bases between. Germline CDR1 MDHEN, CDR2 SYDVKM. The CDR3 has 16 amino acids. The CDR3 loop reads CASSGGTREPRNEQFF. Written as DNA, the CDR3 is TGTGCCAGCAGTGGGGGCACGCGGGAGCCTCGTAATGAGCAGTTCTTC.

The J gene is TRBJ1-2, the V gene TRBV7-9; D unresolved. The V and J ends lost 3 bases and 4 bases respectively, with 9 bases between them. The length of the CDR3 is 13 residues. Germline V gene lookup returns CDR1 SEHNR and CDR2 FQNEAQ (reference sequence). Here the CDR3 DNA reads TGTGCCAGCAGCTTTGGGGTTACCTATGGCTACACCTTC. This encodes CASSFGVTYGYTF. Variable domain in full (rest from reference TRBV7-9 and TRBJ1-2): DTGVSQNPRHKITKRGQNVTFRCDPISEHNRLYWYRQTLGQGPEFLTYFQNEAQLEKSRLLSDRFSAERPKGSFSTLEIQRTEQGDSAMYLCASSFGVTYGYTFGSGTRLTVV.

In its sample, this clonotype was seen many times. The rearrangement uses TRBV11-3 and TRBJ1-1; TRBD1 matches 7 bases. This CDR3 spans 16 amino acids. Germline V gene lookup returns CDR1 SGHNT and CDR2 YENEEA. The V segment lost 0 bases and the J segment 1 base; nucleotides outside the gene matches: 5. CDR3: CASSLDVPGGNTEAFF. DNA of the CDR3: TGTGCCAGCAGCTTAGATGTACCAGGGGGGAACACTGAAGCTTTCTTT.

This clonotype was found many times. This chain uses TRBV7-9 with TRBJ1-1, with no clear D. The V end was cut by 3 bases, the J end by 0 bases, with 11 bases between. Germline-derived CDR1 and CDR2 are SEHNR and FQNEAQ (reference sequence). This CDR3 has 15 amino acids. The CDR3 reads CASSLSQTMNTEAFF. CDR3 nucleotides: TGTGCCAGCAGCTTGAGTCAGACCATGAACACTGAAGCTTTCTTT.

The table lists this clonotype with a few counts. This chain uses TRBV7-9 with TRBJ2-5, with 14 bases that match TRBD2. From germline, CDR1 is SEHNR and CDR2 FQNEAQ (reference sequence). The CDR3 is made up of 16 amino acids. Trimming took 3 bases from V and 5 from J; bases not matched to a gene: 5. CDR3 in amino acids: CASSLWGLAGVETQYF. The CDR3 bases are TGTGCCAGCAGCTTGTGGGGACTAGCGGGAGTCGAGACCCAGTACTTC.

This clonotype has a count of ten or more. CDR3 region: CASGLGPGVNTNSPLHF. For the CDR3, the DNA is TGTGCTAGTGGTTTGGGGCCCGGTGTCAACACTAATTCACCCCTCCACTTT. The J gene is TRBJ1-6, the V gene TRBV12-5; no reliable D call. This CDR3 spans 17 amino acids. Germline assignment: CDR1 LGHNT and CDR2 FRNRAP. V lost 1 base and J lost 6, with 16 bases in between. Looking up the rest from reference TRBV12-5 and TRBJ1-6 gives the full variable domain: DARVTQTPRHKVTEMGQEVTMRCQPILGHNTVFWYRQTMMQGLELLAYFRNRAPLDDSGMPKDRFSAEMPDATLATLKIQPSEPRDSAVYFCASGLGPGVNTNSPLHFGNGTRLTVT.

As regards this clonotype: The junction shows a germline mismatch at one end, possibly a read error. The gene calls are TRBV6-1 and TRBJ2-1, with 10 bases identical to TRBD2. The length of the CDR3 is 14 residues. Germline CDR1 MNHNS, CDR2 SASEGT. CDR3 coding DNA: TGTGCCAGCACTCTTAAGGGAGCGGGAGGGCCGATCGTCTTC. This encodes CASTLKGAGGPIVF.

This clonotype came up a few times. The J gene is TRBJ1-5, the V gene TRBV6-1, with unresolved D. Deletions cut 6 bases from V and 3 bases from J, with 15 bases between. The germline V gene encodes CDR1 MNHNS and CDR2 SASEGT. The CDR3 totals 15 residues. CDR3 sequence reads: CASSDDFGNNQPQHF. In DNA form, the CDR3 reads TGTGCCAGCAGCGACGACTTTGGTAACAATCAGCCCCAGCATTTT.

This chain links TRBV2 with TRBJ1-5; 11 nucleotides match TRBD1. With V trimmed by 6 bases and J by 1 base, 5 bases remained unmatched. The germline V gene has CDR1 SNHLY and CDR2 FYNNEI. The CDR3 has 16 residues. The CDR3 protein is CASRGQGGRSNQPQHF. The CDR3 DNA sequence: TGTGCCAGCAGGGGACAGGGGGGGAGAAGCAATCAGCCCCAGCATTTT.

This clonotype has more than one count but fewer than ten. V is TRBV20-1 and J is TRBJ1-1, with D possibly TRBD1 on 6 matching bases. V lost 6 bases to trimming and J lost 8 bases, with 10 bases between them. The germline gives CDR1 DFQATT, CDR2 SNEGSKA (reference sequence). CDR3 length: 10 amino acids. CDR3 residues: CSALDREAFF. CDR3 nucleotide sequence: TGCAGTGCCCTCGACAGGGAAGCTTTCTTT.

This clonotype was seen repeatedly, ten times or more. The chain recombines TRBV2 with TRBJ2-1; D perhaps matches TRBD1 (6 bases). V lost 8 bases to trimming and J lost 2 bases, with 19 bases between them. Germline V CDR1 and CDR2: SNHLY, FYNNEI. This CDR3 is built from 16 residues. CDR3 bases: TGTGCCAGCGCCCTCAGGGGAAGCCTCACCTACAATGAGCAGTTCTTC. Amino acid sequence: CASALRGSLTYNEQFF. Together with reference TRBV2 and TRBJ2-1, the CDR3 gives the full variable domain: EPEVTQTPSHQVTQMGQEVILRCVPISNHLYFYWYRQILGQKVEFLVSFYNNEISEKSEIFDDQFSVERPDGSNFTLKIRSTKLEDSAMYFCASALRGSLTYNEQFFGPGTRLTVL.

The chain combines TRBV20-1 with TRBJ2-3, with 12 bases that match TRBD2. The trim removed 2 bases at V and 5 bases at J, leaving 8 bases unmatched. Germline-derived CDR1 and CDR2 are DFQATT and SNEGSKA (reference sequence). The CDR3 covers 16 residues. The CDR3 region has the DNA TGCAGTGCTAGATCCCCTAGCGGGAGGGCCCTAGATACGCAGTATTTT. Protein: CSARSPSGRALDTQYF.

This clonotype was detected ten times or more. Written as DNA, the CDR3 is TGTGCCAGCAGTGAAGCGAACAGGGCCGGCTATGGCTACACCTTC. It is translated as CASSEANRAGYGYTF. V is TRBV2 and J is TRBJ1-2; D might be TRBD1 (6 bases). Trimming stripped 0 bases from V and 4 bases from J, with 12 bases between. CDR3 length: 15 amino acids. Germline V lookup: CDR1 SNHLY, CDR2 FYNNEI.

This clonotype was observed at least ten times. The rearrangement links TRBV11-2 to TRBJ1-4; 9 bases fit TRBD1. The trim removed 3 bases at V and 5 bases at J, leaving 7 bases unmatched. CDR3 length equals 16 residues. Germline V gene data show CDR1 as SGHAT and CDR2 as FQNNGV. This chain's CDR3 is CASSFDRDRANEKLFF. CDR3 sequence (DNA): TGTGCCAGCAGCTTCGACCGGGACAGGGCGAATGAAAAACTGTTTTTT.

This clonotype showed up many times. This chain links TRBV27 with TRBJ2-1; D not resolved. The CDR3 extends over 16 amino acids. CDR1 is MNHEY, CDR2 SMNVEV, per germline (reference sequence). Trimming shortened V by 7 bases and J by 7 bases, and 23 bases separated the two germline ends. This chain's CDR3 is CASTDSRSRVFNEQFF. The CDR3 nucleotides read TGTGCCAGCACTGACTCTCGGAGCCGGGTTTTTAATGAGCAGTTCTTC.